These 3 T cell receptor beta chains came from one sample sequenced in a study of T cell repertoires in cytomegalovirus infection. Their recognized antigens are unknown. TCRdb re-derived calls from the reads in MiXCR, one entry per CDR3 protein. The sample carries 650,000 to 900,000 distinct CDR3 sequences, about 30% recorded once. The source was cultured CD8+ T cells from PBMCs, collected from culture after CMV antigen stimulation. These TCRs come from a human donor in good health (CMV status not recorded). Some clones in this sample may be carry-over from other donors' samples.

The table lists this clonotype with a count of one. CDR3 sequence (DNA): TGTGCCAGTAGTATTTTCTCGAGGGCCGGGAATGAAGCTTTCTTT. Translating it yields CASSIFSRAGNEAFF. J is TRBJ1-1 and V is TRBV19; D gene ambiguous. The CDR3 length is 15 residues. V lost 3 bases and J lost 7, with 18 bases in between. From germline, CDR1 is LNHDA and CDR2 SQIVND (reference sequence).

This sequence joins TRBV6-5 and TRBJ2-2; either TRBD1 or TRBD2 may fit D (6 bases each). V lost 5 bases and J 1 base, leaving 11 bases between the germline ends. Per germline, CDR1 MNHEY and CDR2 SVGAGI. CDR3 length equals 15 residues. This CDR3 is CASSVRGENTGELFF. The CDR3, as DNA: TGTGCCAGCAGTGTAAGGGGGGAGAACACCGGGGAGCTGTTTTTT.

This clonotype was observed a handful of times. The genes are TRBV5-4 and TRBJ2-7; D gene unclear. Trimming took off 0 bases at V and 4 bases at J, with 11 bases between the two ends. The CDR3 runs 14 residues. In germline, CDR1 is SGHNT, CDR2 YYREEE (reference sequence). Here the CDR3 reads CASSLEGIGYEQYF. CDR3 coding DNA: TGTGCCAGCAGCTTGGAAGGGATCGGATACGAGCAGTACTTC.